The entry below gives a single T cell receptor beta chain sequence along with its context. A much larger clonotype is one base distant, so this may be a read error. The sample is drawn from a study of CD8+CD57+ T cells in acquired aplastic anemia. The CDR3 consists of 15 residues. The V gene's germline CDR1 is MNHEY and CDR2 SVGEGT. V dropped 8 bases and J dropped 5 bases, with 21 bases sitting between them. The TCR beta profiling, which covered VDJ combination and CDR3 sequence, was carried out using genomic DNA as the template. TCRdb redid the calling of the reads with MiXCR, one entry per CDR3 protein. The repertoire holds 100,000 to 150,000 distinct CDR3 sequences, with 40% to 45% as singletons.

The rearrangement links TRBV6-2 or TRBV6-3 to TRBJ1-2, with D hard to call. Sequencing was performed on sorted CD4+, CD8+, or CD8+CD57+ T cells (not recorded which) from PBMCs. The source is a human donor in good health, serving as a control. The CDR3 bases are TGTGCCAGCGGTCCACCCCGGGGTCGGGAGTATGGCTACACCTTC. Translating it yields CASGPPRGREYGYTF.